These 10 T cell receptor beta chains share one sample of origin, sequenced in a study of OX40 agonist ivuxolimab in advanced cancers. Using immunoSEQ multiplex PCR, the repertoire was profiled, and TCRdb retains in-frame clones only, with some absent. The profile shows tens of thousands of clones, 80% to 90% of them singletons. The sample here was CD4+ or CD8+ T cells sorted from blood, taken in a trial of the OX40 agonist ivuxolimab. These receptors all stem from an adult with an advanced solid tumor such as melanoma, head and neck, liver or kidney cancer.

This sequence joins TRBV5-1 and TRBJ2-1; 7 nucleotides line up with TRBD1. Germline CDR1 reads SGHRS; CDR2 reads YFSETQ. The J segment lost 5 bases and the V segment lost 3 bases, leaving 8 bases of the junction unmatched. The length of the CDR3 is 15 residues. The CDR3 DNA sequence: TGCGCCAGCAGCTCCGGGACAGAACTACACAATGAGCAGTTCTTC. This translates into CASSSGTELHNEQFF.

The V and J genes are TRBV6-6 and TRBJ2-1, with D unclear. The CDR3 sequence is 15 residues long. V lost 2 bases and J lost 1, with 9 bases in between. Germline V gives CDR1 MNHNY, CDR2 SVGAGI (reference sequence). Here the CDR3 reads CASSYAGVSYNEQFF. In DNA, the CDR3 is TGTGCCAGCAGTTACGCCGGAGTTTCCTACAATGAGCAGTTCTTC.

This clone was detected only a few times. J is TRBJ2-1 and V is TRBV11-3; 9 bases are shared with TRBD2. The CDR3 covers 18 residues. Trimming at V came to 4 bases and at J to 1 base, leaving 11 bases not matched to a gene. Germline V gives CDR1 SGHNT, CDR2 YENEEA. The CDR3 here is CASSSKTRLAGSYNEQFF. The CDR3 coding sequence is TGTGCCAGCAGCTCCAAGACCCGTCTAGCGGGGTCCTACAATGAGCAGTTCTTC.

The chain joins TRBV11-2 to TRBJ2-7; no firm D call. The CDR3 length is 14 residues. Germline lookup yields CDR1 SGHAT and CDR2 FQNNGV. Trimming removed 1 base from V and 3 bases from J, with 10 bases in between. The CDR3 DNA reads as TGTGCCAGCAGCTTAGGGATGCCTAGCTACGAGCAGTACTTC. Its protein is CASSLGMPSYEQYF.

This rearrangement joins TRBV5-5 to TRBJ2-7, with 8 bases lining up with TRBD1. The J segment lost 0 bases and the V segment lost 2 bases, leaving 4 bases of the junction unmatched. CDR3 size: 15 residues. Germline values: CDR1 SGHKS, CDR2 YYEKEE (reference sequence). The CDR3 DNA reads TGTGCCAGCAGCTTCAGACAGGGGATCTCCTACGAGCAGTACTTC. As protein: CASSFRQGISYEQYF.

The chain recombines TRBV5-6 with TRBJ2-3; unclear D gene. Trimming pared 0 bases from V and 0 bases from J, leaving 14 bases between. This CDR3 region has 17 residues. Germline values: CDR1 SGHDT, CDR2 YYEEEE. CDR3 DNA: TGTGCCAGCAGCTTGGTTTGGCGGCTCTCAAGCACAGATACGCAGTATTTT. The encoded protein is CASSLVWRLSSTDTQYF.

The chain uses TRBV11-2 and TRBJ2-3; no firm D call. The germline V and J ends were trimmed by 0 bases and 3 bases, with 16 bases remaining between them. Germline assignment: CDR1 SGHAT and CDR2 FQNNGV. The CDR3 is 17 residues long. Written as DNA, the CDR3 is TGTGCCAGCAGCTTAGATCCTGGCCTCCAACCGACAGATACGCAGTATTTT. It yields the protein CASSLDPGLQPTDTQYF.

The gene calls are TRBV5-1 and TRBJ2-1; 9 bases line up with TRBD2. This CDR3 has 16 amino acids. V was clipped by 4 bases and J by 5 bases; unmatched bases: 10. Germline lookup yields CDR1 SGHRS and CDR2 YFSETQ. In DNA form, the CDR3 reads TGCGCCAGCAGCCAACAGACTAGCGGAATTGACAATGAGCAGTTCTTC. Translating it yields CASSQQTSGIDNEQFF.

The chain couples TRBV5-1 to TRBJ2-2, with 8 bases that match TRBD1. J gave up 6 bases and V 4 bases, and 2 bases lay outside the gene matches. The CDR3 sequence is 13 residues long. Germline V gene data show CDR1 as SGHRS and CDR2 as YFSETQ. CDR3 DNA sequence: TGCGCCAGCAGCCAGGACAGGGCCGGGGAGCTGTTTTTT. Translation: CASSQDRAGELFF.

The chain links TRBV5-1 to TRBJ2-3; D unclear. There are 12 residues in the CDR3. CDR1 is SGHRS and CDR2 is YFSETQ in the germline V gene. Trimming stripped 0 bases from V and 4 bases from J, with 3 bases between. The CDR3 spells CASSLASDTQYF. The CDR3 DNA reads as TGCGCCAGCAGCTTGGCTTCAGATACGCAGTATTTT.